This T cell receptor (beta chain) was documented in a study of spatial heterogeneity in lung cancer. Study summary: Fewer alpha-chain than beta-chain sequences were consistently detected.

The CDR3 is made up of 15 amino acids. Trimming removed 4 bases from V and 11 bases from J, with 18 bases in between. The V gene's germline CDR1 is SGHAT and CDR2 FQNNGV. Time point given: blood at routine non-recurrence follow-up after resection. Whole RNA obtained from tumor, nontumor lung or frozen PBMC underwent sequencing without sorting. A unique molecular identifier was attached to every TCR cDNA molecule. TCRdb passed the 5' RACE reads through MiXCR, listing each CDR3 protein once. The data hold approximately 50,000 distinct CDR3 sequences, with under 8% observed a single time. In its sample, this clonotype was seen once.

This clonotype originated in a female donor with early-stage non-small cell lung cancer. The J gene is TRBJ1-6, the V gene TRBV11-2; D gene unclear. This specimen consisted of PBMCs, obtained at follow-up. In DNA, the CDR3 is TGTGCCAGCAGCTCCCTCGCCAACAGCCGGACACCCCTCCACTTT. It yields the protein CASSSLANSRTPLHF.